These 24 T cell receptor beta chains share one sample of origin, sequenced in a study of blood T cell repertoires in COVID-19. Sequencing was performed with immunoSEQ multiplex PCR; in TCRdb, only in-frame clones are kept and a portion is missing. This sample yields more than 10,000 clones, of which 90% are seen a single time; around a tenth belongs to the top ten. The sample taken for sequencing was peripheral blood. Receptor source: a human donor in a cohort sampled during active COVID-19.

The chain is built from TRBV5-1 and TRBJ1-3; D might be TRBD1 (5 bases). The CDR3 is 16 residues long. The V gene's germline CDR1 is SGHRS and CDR2 YFSETQ. Trimming shortened V by 0 bases and J by 0 bases, and 10 bases separated the two germline ends. The DNA of the CDR3 is TGCGCCAGCAGCTTGGCAGGGATTTCCTCTGGAAACACCATATATTTT. It yields the protein CASSLAGISSGNTIYF.

The genes are TRBV6-4 and TRBJ1-6; TRBD1 agrees at 9 bases. Germline CDR1 and CDR2: MRHNA and SNTAGT. V dropped 10 bases and J dropped 6; count of bases not matched to a gene: 7. This CDR3 region has 14 residues. Here the CDR3 reads CATRQGGSNSPLHF. The DNA for the CDR3 is TGTGCCACCCGACAGGGGGGGTCTAATTCACCCCTCCACTTT.

The chain is built from TRBV30 and TRBJ1-2; D unclear. The CDR3 is made up of 12 amino acids. Trimming removed 0 bases from V and 7 bases from J, with 9 bases in between. Germline V lookup: CDR1 GTSNPN, CDR2 SVGIG (reference sequence). The CDR3 bases are TGTGCCTGGAGTGTACGCGGGGTTGGCTACACCTTC. Translating it yields CAWSVRGVGYTF.

The chain uses TRBV4-3 and TRBJ1-6, with a possible D match to TRBD1 (6 bases). The CDR3 has 16 residues. Germline V gene lookup returns CDR1 LGHNA and CDR2 YSLEER. The V and J ends lost 3 bases and 6 bases respectively, with 15 bases between them. The CDR3 sequence is CASSQDGGATNSPLHF. Written as DNA, the CDR3 is TGCGCCAGCAGCCAGGACGGGGGGGCAACTAATTCACCCCTCCACTTT.

This rearrangement joins TRBV19 to TRBJ2-5; D possibly corresponds to TRBD1 (5 bases). Germline CDR1 LNHDA, CDR2 SQIVND (reference sequence). The CDR3 runs to 16 residues. V was clipped by 1 base and J by 5 bases, with 17 bases between them. The CDR3 DNA follows: TGTGCCAGTAGTATAGCTAAAGGACACCAAGGGGAGACCCAGTACTTC. Residues: CASSIAKGHQGETQYF.

The count of this clone is one. The gene calls are TRBV28 and TRBJ1-5; D remains ambiguous. The CDR3 is 13 amino acids. V was shortened by 3 bases and J by 1 base, with 4 bases between the two germline ends. Germline CDR1 is MDHEN and CDR2 is SYDVKM. The CDR3: CASSFSSNQPQHF. The DNA for the CDR3 is TGTGCCAGCAGTTTCTCCAGCAATCAGCCCCAGCATTTT. Based on the CDR3 plus reference TRBV28 and TRBJ1-5, the full variable domain is DVKVTQSSRYLVKRTGEKVFLECVQDMDHENMFWYRQDPGLGLRLIYFSYDVKMKEKGDIPEGYSVSREKKERFSLILESASTNQTSMYLCASSFSSNQPQHFGDGTRLSIL.

This clone was counted once. V and J are TRBV7-6 and TRBJ2-5, with a possible D match to TRBD1 (6 bases). The CDR3 runs to 16 residues. Germline assignment: CDR1 SGHVS and CDR2 FNYEAQ. Trimming cost V 5 bases and J 5 bases, with 21 bases left between them. The CDR3 DNA follows: TGTGCCAGCAGCGCAGGGGTAGGGGCATCTAGGGAGACCCAGTACTTC. Its protein product is CASSAGVGASRETQYF.

This chain connects TRBV27 to TRBJ2-4, with TRBD1 matching over 7 bases. The CDR3 sequence is 15 residues long. Losses at the gene ends were 0 bases for V and 8 bases for J; bases not matched to a gene: 7. CDR1 and CDR2 from the germline V gene are MNHEY and SMNVEV (reference sequence). As DNA, the CDR3 is TGTGCCAGCAGTTTATCAGGCCAGGGGGTTTACATTCAGTACTTC. It specifies CASSLSGQGVYIQYF.

In nucleotides, the CDR3 is TGTGCCAGCAGTTACTCGAGGGCAGCGGTAGGCGGGGAGCTGTTTTTT. Its protein product is CASSYSRAAVGGELFF. The J gene is TRBJ2-2, the V gene TRBV6-2 or TRBV6-3; D perhaps matches TRBD2 (5 bases). Germline CDR1 and CDR2: MNHEY and SVGEGT. V shed 0 bases and J shed 7 bases, with 15 bases lying between them. The CDR3 length is 16 residues.

The rearrangement joins TRBV29-1 to TRBJ1-2, with D perhaps matching TRBD1 (6 bases). The V gene's germline CDR1 is SQVTM and CDR2 ANQGSEA. Trimming took off 6 bases at V and 3 bases at J, with 14 bases between the two ends. CDR3 length: 13 amino acids. The chain's CDR3 is CSVGTQADYGYTF. In nucleotides, the CDR3 is TGCAGCGTGGGGACACAGGCGGACTATGGCTACACCTTC. The full variable domain, its missing parts supplied by reference TRBV29-1 and TRBJ1-2, is SAVISQKPSRDICQRGTSLTIQCQVDSQVTMMFWYRQQPGQSLTLIATANQGSEATYESGFVIDKFPISRPNLTFSTLTVSNMSPEDSSIYLCSVGTQADYGYTFGSGTRLTVV.

This clone showed up just a few times. The chain employs TRBV2 and TRBJ1-2, with a possible D match to TRBD1 (6 bases). This CDR3 has 12 amino acids. Trimming cost V 4 bases and J 6 bases, with 9 bases left between them. CDR1 is SNHLY and CDR2 is FYNNEI in the germline V gene. CDR3 sequence (DNA): TGTGCCAGCAGTGGGAACAGGGATGGCTACACCTTC. Its protein product is CASSGNRDGYTF.

V gene TRBV5-4 combines with J gene TRBJ2-3; 8 bases line up with TRBD2. Germline CDR1 reads SGHNT; CDR2 reads YYREEE (reference sequence). V dropped 2 bases and J dropped 4; count of bases not matched to a gene: 6. There are 15 residues in the CDR3. CDR3 protein: CASSFRRRGADTQYF. The CDR3 DNA reads TGTGCCAGCAGCTTCAGACGGCGGGGGGCAGATACGCAGTATTTT. The full variable domain, with the rest looked up from reference TRBV5-4 and TRBJ2-3, is ETGVTQSPTHLIKTRGQQVTLRCSSQSGHNTVSWYQQALGQGPQFIFQYYREEENGRGNFPPRFSGLQFPNYSSELNVNALELDDSALYLCASSFRRRGADTQYFGPGTRLTVL.

This chain uses TRBV2 with TRBJ2-4; D unclear. CDR3 length: 13 residues. CDR1 and CDR2 (germline): SNHLY, FYNNEI. The ends were cut back, 8 bases at V and 0 bases at J, with 8 bases in the middle. The CDR3 protein is CASYSLAKNIQYF. The CDR3 DNA reads as TGTGCCAGCTACAGTCTAGCCAAAAACATTCAGTACTTC.

The V call is TRBV20-1, the J call TRBJ1-2; no clear D. Per the germline V gene, CDR1 is DFQATT and CDR2 is SNEGSKA (reference sequence). V lost 3 bases and J lost 4, with 6 bases in between. The CDR3 runs 11 residues. The CDR3 loop reads CSASSIYGYTF. The CDR3 coding sequence is TGCAGTGCTAGTAGCATCTATGGCTACACCTTC.

The chain has TRBV24-1 and TRBJ1-5, with D perhaps TRBD1 (5 bases). The V and J ends lost 2 bases and 2 bases respectively, with 9 bases between them. Germline CDR1 KGHDR, CDR2 SFDVKD. CDR3 length: 15 amino acids. CDR3 in amino acids: CATSDSSGGNQPQHF. CDR3 nucleotides: TGTGCCACCAGTGATTCCTCGGGGGGCAATCAGCCCCAGCATTTT.

This clone showed up just once. The chain links TRBV7-2 to TRBJ2-3; TRBD2 agrees at 11 bases. Germline CDR1 reads SGHTA; CDR2 reads FQGNSA. Trimming took 5 bases from V and 7 from J; bases not matched to a gene: 5. The CDR3 extends over 14 amino acids. CDR3 region: CASSPLAGGNTQYF. The CDR3 DNA is TGTGCCAGCAGCCCTCTAGCGGGGGGAAATACGCAGTATTTT.

This rearrangement joins TRBV18 to TRBJ1-2; TRBD1 might be the D (5 bases). The CDR3 runs 13 residues. Trimming pared 5 bases from V and 4 bases from J, leaving 11 bases between. Germline V gene sequence: CDR1 KGHSH, CDR2 LQKENI. CDR3 in DNA: TGTGCCAGCTCATCGGCGCAGGGCTATGGCTACACCTTC. This gives the protein CASSSAQGYGYTF. The entire variable domain, with the rest obtained from reference TRBV18 and TRBJ1-2, is as follows: NAGVMQNPRHLVRRRGQEARLRCSPMKGHSHVYWYRQLPEEGLKFMVYLQKENIIDESGMPKERFSAEFPKEGPSILRIQQVVRGDSAAYFCASSSAQGYGYTFGSGTRLTVV.

The gene calls are TRBV7-2 and TRBJ2-2, with a tentative D call TRBD1 (6 bases). The germline CDR1 and CDR2 sequences are SGHTA and FQGNSA. The CDR3 is made up of 16 amino acids. V lost 2 bases to trimming and J lost 2 bases, with 12 bases between them. As DNA, the CDR3 is TGTGCCAGCAGCTTACGTGGCAGGGGTAACACCGGGGAGCTGTTTTTT. The encoded protein is CASSLRGRGNTGELFF.

This chain uses TRBV11-2 with TRBJ1-4; 7 bases are shared with TRBD1. The germline V gene has CDR1 SGHAT and CDR2 FQNNGV. The V segment lost 1 base and the J segment 4 bases; nucleotides outside the gene matches: 6. There are 16 residues in the CDR3. CDR3 loop: CASSLGAGGINEKLFF. CDR3 DNA sequence: TGTGCCAGCAGCTTAGGGGCAGGGGGTATTAATGAAAAACTGTTTTTT.

This clone has just one count. The rearrangement uses TRBV7-2 and TRBJ1-2, with 9 positions matching TRBD1. This CDR3 is built from 16 residues. V shed 2 bases, J shed 3 bases, and the junction held 7 bases outside the gene matches. Germline-derived CDR1 and CDR2 are SGHTA and FQGNSA. The DNA of the CDR3 is TGTGCCAGCAGCTTAAGGGGACAGGGCCAAGACTATGGCTACACCTTC. Its translation: CASSLRGQGQDYGYTF.

V is TRBV4-1 and J is TRBJ1-1, with 7 bases matching TRBD1. The CDR3 loop spans 16 amino acids. V lost 4 bases, J lost 5 bases, and 13 bases stayed unmatched. Germline CDR1 and CDR2: MGHRA and YSYEKL. The CDR3 loop is CASSRPHGTAETEAFF. CDR3 in DNA: TGCGCCAGCAGCCGCCCCCACGGGACAGCGGAGACTGAAGCTTTCTTT.

V usage is TRBV5-1 and J usage is TRBJ1-2; the match to TRBD1 covers 10 bases. Per the germline V gene, CDR1 is SGHRS and CDR2 is YFSETQ. This CDR3 is built from 13 residues. V dropped 3 bases and J dropped 5; count of bases not matched to a gene: 1. The CDR3 coding sequence is TGCGCCAGCAGCTCGGGACAGGGGTATGGCTACACCTTC. It encodes CASSSGQGYGYTF.

V gene TRBV19 combines with J gene TRBJ1-5; no firm D call. Per germline, CDR1 LNHDA and CDR2 SQIVND (reference sequence). Trimming removed 5 bases from V and 0 bases from J, with 11 bases in between. This CDR3 comprises 15 residues. The CDR3 bases are TGTGCCAGTAGTTCAGGTCCTAATAGCAATCAGCCCCAGCATTTT. Translated, it gives CASSSGPNSNQPQHF.

The V gene is TRBV7-2, the J gene TRBJ2-7; 10 bases line up with TRBD2. V trimming: 2 bases; J trimming: 5 bases; junction bases outside the gene matches: 6. The CDR3 totals 15 residues. Germline lookup yields CDR1 SGHTA and CDR2 FQGNSA. CDR3 loop: CASSLQRGGAHEQYF. The CDR3 region has the DNA TGTGCCAGCAGCTTACAGCGGGGGGGCGCGCACGAGCAGTACTTC. The full variable domain, completed using reference TRBV7-2 and TRBJ2-7, is GAGVSQSPSNKVTEKGKDVELRCDPISGHTALYWYRQSLGQGLEFLIYFQGNSAPDKSGLPSDRFSAERTGGSVSTLTIQRTQQEDSAVYLCASSLQRGGAHEQYFGPGTRLTVT.